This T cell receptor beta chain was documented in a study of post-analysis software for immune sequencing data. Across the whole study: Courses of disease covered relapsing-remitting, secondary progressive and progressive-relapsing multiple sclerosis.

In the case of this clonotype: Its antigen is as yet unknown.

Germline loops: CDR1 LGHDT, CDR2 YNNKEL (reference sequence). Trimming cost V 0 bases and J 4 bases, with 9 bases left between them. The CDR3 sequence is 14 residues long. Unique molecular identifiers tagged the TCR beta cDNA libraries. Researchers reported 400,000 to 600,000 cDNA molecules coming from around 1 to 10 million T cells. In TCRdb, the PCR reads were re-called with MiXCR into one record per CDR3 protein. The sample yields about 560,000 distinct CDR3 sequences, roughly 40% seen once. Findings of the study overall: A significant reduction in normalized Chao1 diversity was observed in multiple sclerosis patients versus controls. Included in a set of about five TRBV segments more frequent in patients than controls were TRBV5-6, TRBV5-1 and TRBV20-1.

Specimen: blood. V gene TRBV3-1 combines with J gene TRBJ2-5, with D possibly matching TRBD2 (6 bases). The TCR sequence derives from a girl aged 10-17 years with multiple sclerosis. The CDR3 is CASSQERRAETQYF. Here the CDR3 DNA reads TGTGCCAGCAGCCAAGAGAGGAGGGCAGAGACCCAGTACTTC.